This entry features one T cell receptor (beta chain) sequence. Its cognate antigen is unknown. There are 14 residues in the CDR3. Trimming at V came to 3 bases and at J to 5 bases, leaving 6 bases not matched to a gene. In germline, CDR1 is SGHRS, CDR2 YFSETQ. These data come from a study of radiotherapy plus CTLA-4 blockade in lung cancer. General study points: Clones of tumor-derived TCRs expanded in blood after radiotherapy plus ipilimumab.

Those with chemo-refractory metastatic non-small-cell lung cancer were treated with focal radiation combined with CTLA-4 blockade using ipilimumab. Measured with immunoSEQ multiplex PCR; TCRdb has only the in-frame clones, and not every one. The table shows about 25,000 clones, with 73% occurring only once. Sequenced material: peripheral blood, taken from a patient treated with radiotherapy plus ipilimumab. This clonotype was sampled from a human donor with non-small cell lung cancer who had stable disease on radiotherapy plus ipilimumab. The chain combines TRBV5-1 with TRBJ2-3; 7 nucleotides align to TRBD2. In DNA form, the CDR3 reads TGCGCCAGCAGCTGGGAGCGGGGACTAGATACGCAGTATTTT. It codes for CASSWERGLDTQYF.